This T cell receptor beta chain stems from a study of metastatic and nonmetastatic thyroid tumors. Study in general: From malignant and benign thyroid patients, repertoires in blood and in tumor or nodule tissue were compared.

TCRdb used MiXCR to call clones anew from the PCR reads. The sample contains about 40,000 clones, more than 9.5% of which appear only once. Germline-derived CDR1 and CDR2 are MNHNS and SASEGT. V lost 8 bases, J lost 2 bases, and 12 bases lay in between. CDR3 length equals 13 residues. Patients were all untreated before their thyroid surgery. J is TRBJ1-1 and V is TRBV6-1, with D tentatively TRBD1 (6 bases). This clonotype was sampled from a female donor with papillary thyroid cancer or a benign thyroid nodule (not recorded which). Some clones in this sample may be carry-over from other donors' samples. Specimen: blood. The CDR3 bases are TGTGCCAGCTACAGGGAGATTAACACTGAAGCTTTCTTT. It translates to CASYREINTEAFF.